The 20 T cell receptor beta chains reported below all come from one sample, sequenced in a study of T-cell memory formation after mild COVID-19. From the 5' RACE reads, TCRdb called clonotypes with MiXCR, one entry per CDR3 protein. The sample holds about 340,000 distinct CDR3 sequences, over 10% seen once. Sequenced material: PBMCs or a T cell subset sorted from them (not recorded which). These TCRs come from a man aged 18 to 29 who had mild COVID-19 (a few samples of this study predate the infection). Cell type and time point are not known.

The V and J genes are TRBV20-1 and TRBJ2-1, with D unresolved. Trimming shortened V by 1 base and J by 5 bases, and 6 bases separated the two germline ends. Germline CDR1 DFQATT, CDR2 SNEGSKA (reference sequence). The length of the CDR3 is 12 residues. The CDR3: CSARVWNNEQFF. CDR3 in DNA: TGCAGTGCTAGAGTATGGAACAATGAGCAGTTCTTC.

This clonotype was found a few times. The chain couples TRBV5-5 to TRBJ2-7; maybe TRBD2 (6 bases). Per the germline V gene, CDR1 is SGHKS and CDR2 is YYEKEE (reference sequence). The CDR3 spans 17 residues. V dropped 0 bases and J dropped 0 bases, with 16 bases sitting between them. Here the CDR3 DNA reads TGTGCCAGCAGCTTGGAGCGGGCAGCATCGAGCTCCTACGAGCAGTACGTC. As protein: CASSLERAASSSYEQYV.

The V gene is TRBV30, the J gene TRBJ2-3, with TRBD1 matching over 10 bases. Per the germline V gene, CDR1 is GTSNPN and CDR2 is SVGIG (reference sequence). This CDR3 is 13 amino acids long. V trimming: 5 bases; J trimming: 2 bases; junction bases outside the gene matches: 1. The CDR3 reads CAWGTGVTDTQYF. Written as DNA, the CDR3 is TGTGCCTGGGGGACAGGGGTCACAGATACGCAGTATTTT.

The V and J genes are TRBV6-5 and TRBJ1-6; 7 nucleotides agree with TRBD1. J was trimmed by 7 bases and V by 7 bases; bases with no gene match: 13. Germline V gene lookup returns CDR1 MNHEY and CDR2 SVGAGI. The CDR3 consists of 16 residues. The CDR3 is CASTLRTGKKNSPLHF. The CDR3 region has the DNA TGTGCCAGCACCCTCAGGACAGGAAAGAAGAATTCACCCCTCCACTTT.

The CDR3 region has the DNA TGTGCCAGCAGCGCGGACGCAAGCTCCTATAATTCACCCCTCCACTTT. Protein product: CASSADASSYNSPLHF. V is TRBV9 and J is TRBJ1-6, with no clear D. Between the trimmed V and J ends, which lost 3 bases and 0 bases, there was a span of 10 bases. CDR3 length equals 16 residues. Germline CDR1 reads SGDLS; CDR2 reads YYNGEE. Looking up the rest from reference TRBV9 and TRBJ1-6 gives the full variable domain: DSGVTQTPKHLITATGQRVTLRCSPRSGDLSVYWYQQSLDQGLQFLIQYYNGEERAKGNILERFSAQQFPDLHSELNLSSLELGDSALYFCASSADASSYNSPLHFGNGTRLTVT.

This clonotype was seen a few times. V and J are TRBV2 and TRBJ1-2, with D perhaps matching TRBD1 (6 bases). Trimming took off 6 bases at V and 5 bases at J, with 16 bases between the two ends. The CDR3 runs 14 residues. Per the germline V gene, CDR1 is SNHLY and CDR2 is FYNNEI. For the CDR3, the DNA is TGTGCCAGCAGACTCGACAGGAATAATTATGGCTACACCTTC. Its protein product is CASRLDRNNYGYTF.

This clonotype was picked up a small number of times. The chain recombines TRBV6-6 with TRBJ2-2, with TRBD1 matching 8 bases. The CDR3 has 15 residues. Looked up from germline, CDR1 is MNHNY and CDR2 is SVGAGI (reference sequence). V trimming: 6 bases; J trimming: 1 base; junction bases outside the gene matches: 4. The CDR3 protein is CASRRQGQNTGELFF. CDR3 in DNA: TGTGCCAGCAGGCGACAGGGGCAGAACACCGGGGAGCTGTTTTTT.

The chain recombines TRBV15 with TRBJ1-1; D gene ambiguous. Deletions cut 2 bases from V and 3 bases from J, with 4 bases between. The CDR3 is made up of 12 amino acids. In germline, CDR1 is LNHNV, CDR2 YYDKDF (reference sequence). The CDR3 reads CATSRKDTEAFF. The CDR3 DNA follows: TGTGCCACCAGCAGAAAGGACACTGAAGCTTTCTTT.

The chain is built from TRBV18 and TRBJ2-2; D is perhaps TRBD1 (5 bases). Trimming took 1 base from V and 1 from J, leaving 10 bases between them. The CDR3 has 16 residues. Per the germline V gene, CDR1 is KGHSH and CDR2 is LQKENI. CDR3 sequence (DNA): TGTGCCAGCTCACCACAACAGGCCCAGAACACCGGGGAGCTGTTTTTT. Its protein is CASSPQQAQNTGELFF.

The chain carries TRBV5-1 and TRBJ2-5; TRBD2 agrees at 11 bases. CDR1 is SGHRS, CDR2 YFSETQ, per germline. This CDR3 has 14 amino acids. V dropped 7 bases and J dropped 5; count of bases not matched to a gene: 7. The CDR3: CASGGLAGTETQYF. CDR3 DNA sequence: TGCGCCAGCGGCGGACTAGCGGGTACCGAGACCCAGTACTTC.

The table lists this clonotype with many counts. This chain connects TRBV9 to TRBJ2-7; D is perhaps TRBD1 or TRBD2 (5 bases each). Trimming took 1 base from V and 2 from J, leaving 10 bases between them. CDR3 length equals 14 residues. Germline CDR1 is SGDLS and CDR2 is YYNGEE. The CDR3 sequence: CASSVRDGTYEQYF. In DNA, the CDR3 is TGTGCCAGCAGCGTACGGGACGGGACCTACGAGCAGTACTTC.

This clonotype came up a few times. The chain recombines TRBV28 with TRBJ1-3; D call uncertain. Per germline, CDR1 MDHEN and CDR2 SYDVKM. The length of the CDR3 is 16 residues. V lost 3 bases to trimming and J lost 0 bases, with 12 bases between them. This CDR3 is CASSFVEQISGNTIYF. For the CDR3, the DNA is TGTGCCAGCAGTTTTGTAGAGCAGATCTCTGGAAACACCATATATTTT.

Comment on this clonotype: This could be a read error, since a much larger clone is one nucleotide away. The chain is built from TRBV4-3 and TRBJ2-3, with D tentatively TRBD1 (5 bases). Germline assignment: CDR1 LGHNA and CDR2 YSLEER. Trimming removed 3 bases from V and 6 bases from J, with 13 bases in between. CDR3 length equals 14 residues. The CDR3 spells CASSHAQGVDTQYF. CDR3 nucleotide sequence: TGCGCCAGCAGCCACGCCCAGGGTGTCGATACGCAGTATTTT.

CDR3 in DNA: TGCGCCAGCAGCTTAACGGACAATGAGCAGTTCTTC. It is translated as CASSLTDNEQFF. This chain links TRBV5-1 with TRBJ2-1; no firm D call. The CDR3 sequence is 12 residues long. Germline V gives CDR1 SGHRS, CDR2 YFSETQ. V dropped 2 bases and J dropped 5 bases, with 5 bases sitting between them. The full variable domain, its missing parts supplied by reference TRBV5-1 and TRBJ2-1, is KAGVTQTPRYLIKTRGQQVTLSCSPISGHRSVSWYQQTPGQGLQFLFEYFSETQRNKGNFPGRFSGRQFSNSRSEMNVSTLELGDSALYLCASSLTDNEQFFGPGTRLTVL.

The chain combines TRBV9 with TRBJ1-4; no reliable D call. Trimming removed 4 bases at V and 3 bases at J, with 22 bases between. In germline, CDR1 is SGDLS, CDR2 YYNGEE. This CDR3 is built from 18 residues. CDR3: CASSPAGSGLMANEKLFF. In nucleotides, the CDR3 is TGTGCCAGCAGCCCCGCCGGGTCCGGACTTATGGCTAATGAAAAACTGTTTTTT.

In its sample, this clonotype was seen many times. The chain couples TRBV5-1 to TRBJ2-1; 8 bases line up with TRBD2. The germline CDR1 and CDR2 sequences are SGHRS and YFSETQ. Trimming removed 0 bases from V and 4 bases from J; junction bases left unmatched: 3. The CDR3 totals 15 residues. CDR3 coding DNA: TGCGCCAGCAGCTTGGTAGCGGGGACATACAATGAGCAGTTCTTC. Translating gives CASSLVAGTYNEQFF. Complete variable domain (other parts from reference TRBV5-1 and TRBJ2-1): KAGVTQTPRYLIKTRGQQVTLSCSPISGHRSVSWYQQTPGQGLQFLFEYFSETQRNKGNFPGRFSGRQFSNSRSEMNVSTLELGDSALYLCASSLVAGTYNEQFFGPGTRLTVL.

This clonotype appeared many times. V gene TRBV20-1 combines with J gene TRBJ2-7, with D perhaps matching TRBD1 (5 bases). The germline V and J ends were trimmed by 1 base and 6 bases, with 19 bases remaining between them. CDR1 is DFQATT and CDR2 is SNEGSKA in the germline V gene (reference sequence). CDR3 length: 15 residues. Written as DNA, the CDR3 is TGCAGTGCTAGAGGGAAAGGGGTCTACACTGGCGAGCAGTACTTC. Amino acids: CSARGKGVYTGEQYF.

In this sample, this clonotype turned up a few times. The V and J genes are TRBV14 and TRBJ2-5; maybe TRBD1 (6 bases). Trimming removed 3 bases at V and 2 bases at J, with 13 bases between. Germline CDR1 SGHDN, CDR2 FVKESK. The length of the CDR3 is 15 residues. CDR3 region: CASSQITGLQETQYF. Written as DNA, the CDR3 is TGTGCCAGCAGCCAGATTACAGGGCTTCAAGAGACCCAGTACTTC.

The chain recombines TRBV7-2 with TRBJ2-3; 9 bases are a match to TRBD1. Germline V gene lookup returns CDR1 SGHTA and CDR2 FQGNSA. The length of the CDR3 is 14 residues. The J segment lost 5 bases and the V segment lost 5 bases, leaving 5 bases of the junction unmatched. DNA for the CDR3: TGTGCCAGCAGCCACAGGGGGCTCAGAGATACGCAGTATTTT. This translates into CASSHRGLRDTQYF. Variable domain in full (rest from reference TRBV7-2 and TRBJ2-3): GAGVSQSPSNKVTEKGKDVELRCDPISGHTALYWYRQSLGQGLEFLIYFQGNSAPDKSGLPSDRFSAERTGGSVSTLTIQRTQQEDSAVYLCASSHRGLRDTQYFGPGTRLTVL.

This rearrangement joins TRBV28 to TRBJ2-5; 12 bases are shared with TRBD2. Unmatched junction bases numbered 8, after V lost 4 bases and J lost 5 bases. In germline, CDR1 is MDHEN, CDR2 SYDVKM. The CDR3 totals 16 residues. The CDR3: CASSYPLAGGLETQYF. Written as DNA, the CDR3 is TGTGCCAGCAGTTACCCTCTAGCGGGGGGGCTGGAGACCCAGTACTTC.